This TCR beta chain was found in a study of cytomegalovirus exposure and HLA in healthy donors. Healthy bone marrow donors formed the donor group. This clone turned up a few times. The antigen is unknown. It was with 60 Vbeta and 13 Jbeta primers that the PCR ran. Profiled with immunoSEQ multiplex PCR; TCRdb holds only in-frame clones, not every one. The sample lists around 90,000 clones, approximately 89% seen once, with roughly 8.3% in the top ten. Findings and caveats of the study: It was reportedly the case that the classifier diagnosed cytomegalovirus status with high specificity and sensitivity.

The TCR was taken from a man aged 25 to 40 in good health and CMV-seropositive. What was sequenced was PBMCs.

The CDR3 spells CASSLITGSTDTQYF. For the CDR3, the DNA is TGTGCCAGCAGTTTGATTACGGGGTCAACAGATACGCAGTATTTT. The rearrangement uses TRBV28 and TRBJ2-3; D is possibly TRBD2 (5 bases). The CDR3 has 15 residues. V lost 3 bases to trimming and J lost 3 bases, with 13 bases between them. Germline CDR1 is MDHEN and CDR2 is SYDVKM.